This T cell receptor (beta chain) was recovered during a study of T cell repertoires in cytomegalovirus infection. Background on the study: Both CMV infection and a matching HLA type were indicated by public TCR beta signatures. Findings of the study overall: Cumulative frequency (of public TCR beta family members) identified carriers of CMV plus the relevant HLA. Dominant in the ex vivo response were TCR beta clonotypes restricted by HLA-C and specific for CMV.

As to this clonotype: Antigen: not known.

Each CDR3 protein gets one entry after TCRdb re-called the reads with MiXCR. This sample has about 740,000 distinct CDR3 sequences, with roughly a third found just once. In germline, CDR1 is DFQATT, CDR2 SNEGSKA (reference sequence). The CDR3 totals 15 residues. V lost 7 bases to trimming and J lost 0 bases; unmatched junction nucleotides: 9. The J gene is TRBJ1-5, the V gene TRBV20-1; 7 bases align to TRBD1. The material sequenced was PBMCs. This receptor was obtained from a human donor in good health (CMV status not recorded). Some clones in this sample may be carry-over from other donors' samples. The CDR3 bases are TGCAGTGGGTCTAGGACAGGCCGTAGCAATCAGCCCCAGCATTTT. Its protein is CSGSRTGRSNQPQHF.